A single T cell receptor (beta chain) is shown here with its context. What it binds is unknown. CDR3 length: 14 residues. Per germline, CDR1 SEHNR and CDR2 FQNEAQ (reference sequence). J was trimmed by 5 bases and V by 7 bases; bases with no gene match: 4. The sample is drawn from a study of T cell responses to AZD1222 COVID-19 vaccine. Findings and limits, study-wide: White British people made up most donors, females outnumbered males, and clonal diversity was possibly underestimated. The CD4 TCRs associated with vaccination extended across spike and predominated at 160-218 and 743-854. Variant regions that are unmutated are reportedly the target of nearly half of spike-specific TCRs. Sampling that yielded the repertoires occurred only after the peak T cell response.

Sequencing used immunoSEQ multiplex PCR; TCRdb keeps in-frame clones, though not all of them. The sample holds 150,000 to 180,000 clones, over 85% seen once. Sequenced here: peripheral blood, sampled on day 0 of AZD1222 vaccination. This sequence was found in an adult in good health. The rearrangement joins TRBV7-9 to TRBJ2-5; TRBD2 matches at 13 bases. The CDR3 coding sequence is TGTGCCAGCACCCCACTAGCGGGGGGGGAGACCCAGTACTTC. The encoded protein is CASTPLAGGETQYF.